Below, one TCR beta chain is given with its context. Using immunoSEQ multiplex PCR, the repertoire was profiled, and TCRdb retains in-frame clones only, with some absent. Among fewer than 30,000 clones listed, almost 85% were seen once. The data derive from a study of T cells in narcolepsy. V was cut by 6 bases and J by 5 bases, with 12 bases left in between. The CDR3 contains 13 residues. The germline CDR1 and CDR2 sequences are SGHDN and FVKESK. The chain joins TRBV14 to TRBJ2-3; the D gene is possibly TRBD2 (5 bases). This clonotype originated in a human donor in good health. Sequenced input: memory (CD45RA-) CD4+ T cells from blood. The CDR3 here is CASSSRGIDTQYF. The CDR3 nucleotides read TGTGCCAGCAGTTCACGGGGAATAGATACGCAGTATTTT.